These 24 T cell receptor beta chains came from one sample sequenced in a study of blood T cell repertoires in COVID-19. TCRdb's copy holds only in-frame clones and misses some; the assay was immunoSEQ multiplex PCR. The sample has 250,000 to 350,000 clones; roughly 88% are singletons. The specimen was peripheral blood. The receptors here all came from a woman between 45 and 60 years old with active or convalescent COVID-19.

This chain links TRBV5-5 with TRBJ2-3; possible D gene TRBD1, 5 bases. The CDR3 loop spans 16 amino acids. Trimming pared 2 bases from V and 0 bases from J, leaving 13 bases between. Germline V gene sequence: CDR1 SGHKS, CDR2 YYEKEE (reference sequence). CDR3 sequence: CASSFSGFRSTDTQYF. The CDR3 DNA reads TGTGCCAGCAGCTTTTCAGGGTTTCGGAGCACAGATACGCAGTATTTT.

The sample holds one count of this clone. The J gene is TRBJ1-2, the V gene TRBV5-5; the match to TRBD1 covers 8 bases. The CDR3 has 15 residues. CDR1 and CDR2 from the germline V gene are SGHKS and YYEKEE (reference sequence). The trim removed 0 bases at V and 6 bases at J, leaving 7 bases unmatched. CDR3 protein: CASSLAGGAWDGYTF. In DNA form, the CDR3 reads TGTGCCAGCAGCTTGGCAGGGGGCGCCTGGGATGGCTACACCTTC.

The V call is TRBV2, the J call TRBJ1-2; tentative D call: TRBD1 (6 bases). Trimming cost V 7 bases and J 7 bases, with 19 bases left between them. From germline, CDR1 is SNHLY and CDR2 FYNNEI. This CDR3 spans 14 amino acids. The CDR3, as DNA: TGTGCCAGCACCGCTGGACAGTCGAGAACTGGCTACACCTTC. Its protein product is CASTAGQSRTGYTF.

The chain recombines TRBV10-3 with TRBJ1-1; D is perhaps TRBD1 (5 bases). This CDR3 contains 13 residues. V shed 6 bases and J shed 1 base, with 9 bases lying between them. Germline V gives CDR1 ENHRY, CDR2 SYGVKD. The CDR3 sequence is CAISLDRNTEAFF. CDR3 DNA: TGTGCCATCAGCCTCGACAGGAACACTGAAGCTTTCTTT.

The chain carries TRBV25-1 and TRBJ1-1; D gene uncertain. CDR3 length: 14 amino acids. Germline V gives CDR1 MGHDK, CDR2 SYGVNS. V lost 4 bases, J lost 4 bases, and 13 bases lay in between. CDR3 nucleotide sequence: TGTGCCAGCAGTGTTGGTATGGTGGCCACTGAAGCTTTCTTT. It codes for CASSVGMVATEAFF.

In this sample, this clone turned up a few times. This rearrangement joins TRBV9 to TRBJ2-7, with no clear D. Germline V gives CDR1 SGDLS, CDR2 YYNGEE. V shed 0 bases and J shed 1 base, with 8 bases lying between them. This CDR3 is built from 14 residues. The CDR3 DNA is TGTGCCAGCAGCGTAGGGGCCCAATCCTACGAGCAGTACTTC. Translated, it gives CASSVGAQSYEQYF.

The chain couples TRBV4-1 to TRBJ2-2; 9 bases line up with TRBD2. The CDR3 extends over 18 amino acids. The junction had 10 bases not matched to a gene; V was cut back by 1 base and J by 4 bases. The germline V gene encodes CDR1 MGHRA and CDR2 YSYEKL. The CDR3 loop is CASSQAGLAVVGTGELFF. The CDR3 bases are TGCGCCAGCAGCCAAGCGGGACTAGCCGTCGTTGGCACCGGGGAGCTGTTTTTT.

The chain joins TRBV10-1 to TRBJ1-2, with TRBD1 as a possible D gene (6 bases). Germline V gene lookup returns CDR1 WNHNN and CDR2 SYGVQD (reference sequence). V lost 5 bases and J lost 0, with 13 bases in between. This CDR3 has 15 residues. CDR3 sequence reads: CASSPTGKANYGYTF. CDR3 bases: TGCGCCAGCAGTCCTACAGGGAAAGCTAACTATGGCTACACCTTC.

This sequence joins TRBV3-1 (or the pseudogene TRBV3-2) and TRBJ1-1; a weak D match, TRBD1 (6 bases). Germline V CDR1 and CDR2: LGHDT, YNNKEL (reference sequence). Trimming removed 0 bases at V and 5 bases at J, with 10 bases between. This CDR3 is built from 14 residues. The CDR3 region has the DNA TGTGCCAGCAGCCAAGAGGGGGCGCGTACTGAAGCTTTCTTT. Its protein is CASSQEGARTEAFF.

The chain couples TRBV6-5 to TRBJ1-6, with TRBD1 matching 7 bases. The germline V gene has CDR1 MNHEY and CDR2 SVGAGI. The CDR3 sequence is 16 residues long. The trim removed 4 bases at V and 9 bases at J, leaving 12 bases unmatched. The CDR3 loop is CASSLQGPPARSPLHF. The CDR3, as DNA: TGTGCCAGCAGTTTACAGGGGCCTCCTGCTCGTTCACCCCTCCACTTT.

The gene calls are TRBV29-1 and TRBJ2-5; tentatively, D is TRBD1 (7 bases). The CDR3 length is 13 residues. With 7 bases removed from V and 4 bases from J, the gap between germline ends came to 16 bases. CDR1 is SQVTM, CDR2 ANQGSEA, per germline. This chain's CDR3 is CSARTGGRETQYF. The CDR3 nucleotides are TGCAGCGCCAGGACAGGAGGGCGAGAGACCCAGTACTTC.

The chain couples TRBV2 to TRBJ1-2, with TRBD1 matching over 8 bases. V lost 8 bases and J lost 4; bases outside the gene matches: 9. Germline loops: CDR1 SNHLY, CDR2 FYNNEI. There are 14 residues in the CDR3. CDR3 coding DNA: TGTGCCAGCGAAGGCCAGGGGGCCCGCTATGGCTACACCTTC. It is translated as CASEGQGARYGYTF.

This chain joins TRBV5-5 and TRBJ2-7, with TRBD2 identical over 10 bases. Looked up from germline, CDR1 is SGHKS and CDR2 is YYEKEE (reference sequence). The CDR3 extends over 16 amino acids. The junction had 6 bases not matched to a gene; V was cut back by 2 bases and J by 1 base. Written as DNA, the CDR3 is TGTGCCAGCAGCTTAAGTGGGACTAGCGCTTCCTACGAGCAGTACTTC. Translated, it gives CASSLSGTSASYEQYF.

The V gene is TRBV24-1, the J gene TRBJ2-3; TRBD2 matches 8 bases. The length of the CDR3 is 14 residues. The J segment lost 5 bases and the V segment lost 4 bases, leaving 4 bases of the junction unmatched. Per germline, CDR1 KGHDR and CDR2 SFDVKD. The chain's CDR3 is CATSDLSGGDTQYF. The DNA for the CDR3 is TGTGCCACCAGTGACCTGAGCGGGGGAGATACGCAGTATTTT.

V and J are TRBV7-9 and TRBJ1-1, with D uncertain. This CDR3 is 13 amino acids long. The germline V gene has CDR1 SEHNR and CDR2 FQNEAQ (reference sequence). The V and J ends lost 5 bases and 5 bases respectively, with 12 bases between them. CDR3 coding DNA: TGTGCCAGCAGCCCGAACACGAGGACTGAAGCTTTCTTT. It encodes CASSPNTRTEAFF.

The chain couples TRBV15 to TRBJ2-1, with 10 positions matching TRBD2. The CDR3 covers 16 residues. V was pared by 4 bases and J by 4 bases, with 7 bases of the junction left unmatched. Germline CDR1 is LNHNV and CDR2 is YYDKDF (reference sequence). CDR3 sequence reads: CATSTLLAGSYNEQFF. DNA for the CDR3: TGTGCCACCAGCACCCTACTAGCGGGATCGTACAATGAGCAGTTCTTC.

This chain connects TRBV28 to TRBJ2-2; 8 positions agree with TRBD1. The germline gives CDR1 MDHEN, CDR2 SYDVKM. V shed 5 bases and J 5 bases; nucleotides not matched to a gene: 10. This CDR3 spans 16 amino acids. CDR3 in DNA: TGTGCCAGCAGTATCCTCGGACAGGGTGGAACCGGGGAGCTGTTTTTT. It yields the protein CASSILGQGGTGELFF.

This clone was seen just once. Other DNA variants within this sample encode the same CDR3. The DNA for the CDR3 is TGTGCCAGCAGTTACGGCCAGAACACTGAAGCTTTCTTT. It encodes CASSYGQNTEAFF. The V gene is TRBV6-5, the J gene TRBJ1-1; D unclear. CDR3 length equals 13 residues. The V and J ends lost 2 bases and 1 base respectively, with 5 bases between them. Germline loops: CDR1 MNHEY, CDR2 SVGAGI.

The gene calls are TRBV7-2 and TRBJ2-2, with a tentative D call TRBD2 (5 bases). Germline V gives CDR1 SGHTA, CDR2 FQGNSA. The CDR3 consists of 14 residues. Trimming left V 3 bases short and J 5 bases short, with 10 bases between. CDR3 sequence reads: CASSFAGVTGELFF. The CDR3 nucleotides are TGTGCCAGCAGCTTTGCCGGGGTAACCGGGGAGCTGTTTTTT. Together with reference TRBV7-2 and TRBJ2-2, the CDR3 gives the full variable domain: GAGVSQSPSNKVTEKGKDVELRCDPISGHTALYWYRQSLGQGLEFLIYFQGNSAPDKSGLPSDRFSAERTGGSVSTLTIQRTQQEDSAVYLCASSFAGVTGELFFGEGSRLTVL.

The chain couples TRBV4-3 to TRBJ2-1; 14 bases align to TRBD2. The CDR3 is made up of 17 amino acids. CDR1 is LGHNA, CDR2 YSLEER, per germline. V lost 0 bases, J lost 5 bases, and 3 bases stayed unmatched. CDR3 region: CASSQDGLAGGNNEQFF. Here the CDR3 DNA reads TGCGCCAGCAGCCAAGATGGACTAGCGGGAGGCAACAATGAGCAGTTCTTC.

The chain recombines TRBV7-8 with TRBJ2-2; 12 bases are a match to TRBD2. J lost 2 bases, V lost 3 bases, and 1 base had no gene match. The CDR3 spans 16 residues. Germline V gives CDR1 SGHVS, CDR2 FQNEAQ. The CDR3: CASSLTSGGNTGELFF. Here the CDR3 DNA reads TGTGCCAGCAGCTTGACTAGCGGGGGCAACACCGGGGAGCTGTTTTTT.

V and J are TRBV19 and TRBJ2-3; D might be TRBD2 (5 bases). The germline V gene has CDR1 LNHDA and CDR2 SQIVND (reference sequence). V was pared by 5 bases and J by 6 bases, with 15 bases between. CDR3 length: 14 amino acids. CDR3 DNA sequence: TGTGCCAGTAGTTTAAGACTAAGCCCCGATACGCAGTATTTT. This translates into CASSLRLSPDTQYF.

The chain combines TRBV28 with TRBJ2-3, with D perhaps matching TRBD1 (6 bases). Germline V gene data show CDR1 as MDHEN and CDR2 as SYDVKM. The CDR3 extends over 16 amino acids. Trimming took off 1 base at V and 4 bases at J, with 15 bases between the two ends. The DNA for the CDR3 is TGTGCCAGCAGTTTATATGCCCAGGGACAATCAGATACGCAGTATTTT. It is translated as CASSLYAQGQSDTQYF.

V gene TRBV4-3 combines with J gene TRBJ1-5; D ambiguous. V lost 0 bases and J 5 bases, leaving 8 bases between the germline ends. Looked up from germline, CDR1 is LGHNA and CDR2 is YSLEER. The CDR3 has 14 residues. The CDR3 region has the DNA TGCGCCAGCAGCCAAGATCCGGGGTATCAGCCCCAGCATTTT. Protein product: CASSQDPGYQPQHF.